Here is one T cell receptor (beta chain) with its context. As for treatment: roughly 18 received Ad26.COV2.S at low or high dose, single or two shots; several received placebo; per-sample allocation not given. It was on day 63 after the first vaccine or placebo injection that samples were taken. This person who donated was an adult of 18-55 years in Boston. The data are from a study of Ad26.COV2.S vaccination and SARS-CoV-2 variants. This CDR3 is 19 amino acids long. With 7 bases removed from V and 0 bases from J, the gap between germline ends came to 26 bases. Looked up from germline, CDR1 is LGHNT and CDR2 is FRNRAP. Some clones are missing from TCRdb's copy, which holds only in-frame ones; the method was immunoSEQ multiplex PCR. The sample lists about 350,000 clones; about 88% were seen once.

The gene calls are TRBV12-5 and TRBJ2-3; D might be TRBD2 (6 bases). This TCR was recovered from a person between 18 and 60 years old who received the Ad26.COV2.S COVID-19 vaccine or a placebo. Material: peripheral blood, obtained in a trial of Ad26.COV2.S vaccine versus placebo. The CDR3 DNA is TGTGCTAGTGCCTTAAGGACGGGGGTTGGTCGGTCTAGCACAGATACGCAGTATTTT. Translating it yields CASALRTGVGRSSTDTQYF.